A selection of T cell receptor beta chains follows, all from one sample in a study of blood T cell repertoires in COVID-19. TCRdb's copy holds only in-frame clones and misses some; the assay was immunoSEQ multiplex PCR. The sample has around 160,000 clones, 80% to 90% seen once; the top ten hold around 8%. Material: peripheral blood. These receptors were taken from an older woman with COVID-19, enrolled during active disease. CDR3s include the opening cysteine and the closing phenylalanine or tryptophan. D genes are given only for firm matches. A clone size is listed for some rows: how often the clone was seen (once, few, many), or a class if it is expanded.

clone size	D gene	V gene	J gene	CDR3 protein	CDR3 DNA
once	.	TRBV12-5	TRBJ2-3	CASGRQGTDTQYF	TGTGCTAGTGGGCGACAGGGCACAGATACGCAGTATTTT
.	.	TRBV27	TRBJ2-5	CASSLAGSGETQYF	TGTGCCAGCAGTTTAGCGGGGTCGGGGGAGACCCAGTACTTC
.	.	TRBV24-1	TRBJ1-5	CATSDTSVSQPQHF	TGTGCCACCAGTGATACCTCAGTCAGTCAGCCCCAGCATTTT
once	.	TRBV18	TRBJ1-1	CASSPGRDSSEAFF	TGTGCCAGCTCACCAGGCAGGGATTCTTCTGAAGCTTTCTTT
once	TRBD2	TRBV15	TRBJ2-1	CATREAGGRNEQFF	TGTGCCACCAGGGAAGCGGGGGGGCGGAATGAGCAGTTCTTC
.	.	TRBV2	TRBJ1-5	CASSGGTHQPQHF	TGTGCCAGCAGTGGAGGGACACACCAGCCCCAGCATTTT
.	TRBD2	TRBV4-2	TRBJ2-3	CASSVGTSLVTDTQYF	TGTGCCAGCAGTGTCGGGACTAGTCTCGTCACAGATACGCAGTATTTT
.	.	TRBV5-1	TRBJ2-2	CASSPRAGRDRAGELFF	TGCGCCAGCAGCCCGCGAGCGGGCAGGGATCGCGCCGGGGAGCTGTTTTTT
.	TRBD1	TRBV5-1	TRBJ2-3	CASSWTGGGDTQYF	TGCGCCAGCAGCTGGACAGGGGGCGGGGATACGCAGTATTTT
.	TRBD1	TRBV11-2	TRBJ1-4	CASSPSRGIANEKLFF	TGTGCCAGCAGCCCTAGCAGGGGGATAGCTAATGAAAAACTGTTTTTT
.	.	TRBV19	TRBJ2-2	CASSFGFGELFF	TGTGCCAGTAGTTTCGGGTTCGGGGAGCTGTTTTTT
.	TRBD1	TRBV18	TRBJ2-5	CASSPRSQGANQETQYF	TGTGCCAGCTCACCGCGCTCGCAGGGGGCGAACCAAGAGACCCAGTACTTC
.	.	TRBV5-6	TRBJ1-2	CASSSWARSYGYTF	TGTGCCAGCAGCTCTTGGGCGCGTTCCTATGGCTACACCTTC
once	TRBD1	TRBV6-2/TRBV6-3	TRBJ1-2	CASSYSPRTGDGYTF	TGTGCCAGCAGTTACTCGCCCAGGACAGGGGATGGCTACACCTTC
.	.	TRBV2	TRBJ2-7	CASSRLGGEQYF	TGTGCCAGCAGCCGGCTTGGGGGGGAGCAGTACTTC
.	TRBD2	TRBV6-5	TRBJ2-3	CASSRLAVSTDTQYF	TGTGCCAGCAGCCGACTAGCGGTGAGCACAGATACGCAGTATTTT
.	TRBD1	TRBV29-1	TRBJ1-2	CSVDRQGDGYTF	TGCAGCGTTGATAGACAGGGGGATGGCTACACCTTC
.	.	TRBV5-5	TRBJ1-1	CASSSSPSTEAFF	TGTGCCAGCAGCTCGAGTCCTTCCACTGAAGCTTTCTTT
.	TRBD1	TRBV30	TRBJ2-7	CAWETRDRGFYEQYF	TGTGCCTGGGAGACCCGGGACAGGGGATTCTACGAGCAGTACTTC
once	.	TRBV10-3	TRBJ2-1	CAISEPDVTGLNEQFF	TGTGCCATCAGTGAGCCGGACGTCACGGGGTTGAATGAGCAGTTCTTC
few	.	TRBV5-5	TRBJ1-2	CASSFAGGYPFGNYGYTF	TGTGCCAGCAGCTTTGCGGGGGGCTACCCGTTCGGTAACTATGGCTACACCTTC
.	.	TRBV30	TRBJ1-5	CAWSGTAGMTSNQPQHF	TGTGCCTGGAGTGGGACAGCCGGGATGACCTCCAATCAGCCCCAGCATTTT
.	TRBD1	TRBV11-2	TRBJ1-2	CASSSTDRANANYGYTF	TGTGCCAGCAGCTCCACGGACAGGGCTAATGCTAACTATGGCTACACCTTC